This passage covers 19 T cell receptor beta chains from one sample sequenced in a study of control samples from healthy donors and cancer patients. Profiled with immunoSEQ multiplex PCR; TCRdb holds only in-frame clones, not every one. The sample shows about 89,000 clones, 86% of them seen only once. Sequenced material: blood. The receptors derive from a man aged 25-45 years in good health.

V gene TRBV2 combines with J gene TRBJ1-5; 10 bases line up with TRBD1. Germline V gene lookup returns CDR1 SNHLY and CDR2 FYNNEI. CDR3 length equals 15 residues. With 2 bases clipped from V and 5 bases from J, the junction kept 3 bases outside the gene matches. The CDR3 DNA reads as TGTGCCAGCAGTGAATATGGGACAGGGGATCAGCCCCAGCATTTT. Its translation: CASSEYGTGDQPQHF.

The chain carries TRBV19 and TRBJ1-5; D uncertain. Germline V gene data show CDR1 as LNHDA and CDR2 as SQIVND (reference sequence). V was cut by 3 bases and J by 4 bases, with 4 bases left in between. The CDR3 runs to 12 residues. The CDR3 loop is CASSIPNQPQHF. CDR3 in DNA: TGTGCCAGTAGTATCCCTAATCAGCCCCAGCATTTT.

CDR3 in DNA: TGTGCCAGCTCACCAGAGGCAGCTTACGAGCAGTACGTC. Translated: CASSPEAAYEQYV. The J gene is TRBJ2-7, the V gene TRBV18, with D unresolved. CDR3 length: 13 residues. CDR1 and CDR2 (germline): KGHSH, LQKENI. Trimming took off 2 bases at V and 4 bases at J, with 9 bases between the two ends.

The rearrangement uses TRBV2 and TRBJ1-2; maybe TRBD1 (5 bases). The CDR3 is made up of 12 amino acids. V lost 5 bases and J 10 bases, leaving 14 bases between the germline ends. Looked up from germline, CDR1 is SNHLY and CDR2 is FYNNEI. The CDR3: CASSWGTDDYTF. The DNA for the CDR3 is TGTGCCAGCAGTTGGGGGACGGATGACTACACCTTC.

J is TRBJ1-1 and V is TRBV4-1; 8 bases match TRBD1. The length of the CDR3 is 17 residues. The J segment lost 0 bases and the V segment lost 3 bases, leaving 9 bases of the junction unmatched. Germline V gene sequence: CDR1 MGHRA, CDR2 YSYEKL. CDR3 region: CASSHLPGQVMNTEAFF. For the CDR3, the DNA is TGCGCCAGCAGCCATCTTCCGGGACAGGTCATGAACACTGAAGCTTTCTTT.

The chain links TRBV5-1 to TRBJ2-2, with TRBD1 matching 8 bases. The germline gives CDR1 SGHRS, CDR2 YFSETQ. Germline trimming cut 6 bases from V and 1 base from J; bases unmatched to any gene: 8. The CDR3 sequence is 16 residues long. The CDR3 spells CASTPRTGRNTGELFF. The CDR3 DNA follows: TGCGCCAGCACCCCGCGGACAGGGAGGAACACCGGGGAGCTGTTTTTT.

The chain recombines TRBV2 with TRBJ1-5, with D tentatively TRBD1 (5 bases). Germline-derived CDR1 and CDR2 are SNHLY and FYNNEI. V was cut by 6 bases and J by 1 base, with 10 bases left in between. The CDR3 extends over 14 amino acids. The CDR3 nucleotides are TGTGCCAGCAGGGCAGGGAGGAGCAATCAGCCCCAGCATTTT. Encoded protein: CASRAGRSNQPQHF.

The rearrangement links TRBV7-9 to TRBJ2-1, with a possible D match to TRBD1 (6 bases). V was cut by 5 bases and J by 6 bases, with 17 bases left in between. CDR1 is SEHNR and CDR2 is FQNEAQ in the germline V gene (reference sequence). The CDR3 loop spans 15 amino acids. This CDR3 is CASSHHPTGSNEQFF. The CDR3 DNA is TGTGCCAGCAGCCACCACCCCACAGGGAGCAATGAGCAGTTCTTC.

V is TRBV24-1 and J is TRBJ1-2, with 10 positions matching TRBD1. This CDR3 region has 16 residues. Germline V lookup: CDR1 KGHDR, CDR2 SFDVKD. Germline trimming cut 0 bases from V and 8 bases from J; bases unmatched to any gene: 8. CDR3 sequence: CATSDLQTGGIYGYTF. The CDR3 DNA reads TGTGCCACCAGTGATTTGCAGACAGGGGGCATATACGGCTACACCTTC.

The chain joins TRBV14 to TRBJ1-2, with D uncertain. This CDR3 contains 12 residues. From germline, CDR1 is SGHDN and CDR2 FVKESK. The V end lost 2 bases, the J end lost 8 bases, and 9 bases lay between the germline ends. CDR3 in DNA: TGTGCCAGCAGCCAACTCGGCGGGGGCTACACCTTC. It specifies CASSQLGGGYTF.

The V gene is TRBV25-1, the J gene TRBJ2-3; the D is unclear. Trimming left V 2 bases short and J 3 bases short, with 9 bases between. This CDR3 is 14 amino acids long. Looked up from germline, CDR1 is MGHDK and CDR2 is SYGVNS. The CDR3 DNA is TGTGCCAGCAGTGAACCTAGTCGGACAGATACGCAGTATTTT. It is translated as CASSEPSRTDTQYF.

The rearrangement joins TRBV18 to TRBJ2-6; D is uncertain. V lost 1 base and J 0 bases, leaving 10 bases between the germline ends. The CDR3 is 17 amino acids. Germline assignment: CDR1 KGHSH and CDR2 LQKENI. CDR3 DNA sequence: TGTGCCAGCTCACCACAGATTGGTGGCTCTGGGGCCAACGTCCTGACTTTC. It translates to CASSPQIGGSGANVLTF.

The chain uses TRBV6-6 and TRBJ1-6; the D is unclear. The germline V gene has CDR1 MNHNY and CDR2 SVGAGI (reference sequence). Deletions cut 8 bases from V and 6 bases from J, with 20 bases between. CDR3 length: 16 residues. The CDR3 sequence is CASGYRVGDGNSPLHF. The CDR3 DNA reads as TGTGCCAGCGGCTACAGAGTCGGCGATGGTAATTCACCCCTCCACTTT.

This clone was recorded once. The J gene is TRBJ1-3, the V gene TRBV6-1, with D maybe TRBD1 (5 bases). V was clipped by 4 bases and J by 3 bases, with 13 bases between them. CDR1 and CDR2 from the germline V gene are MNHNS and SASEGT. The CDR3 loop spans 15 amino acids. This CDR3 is CASSGGTGLGNTIYF. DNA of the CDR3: TGTGCCAGCAGTGGTGGGACGGGACTTGGAAACACCATATATTTT.

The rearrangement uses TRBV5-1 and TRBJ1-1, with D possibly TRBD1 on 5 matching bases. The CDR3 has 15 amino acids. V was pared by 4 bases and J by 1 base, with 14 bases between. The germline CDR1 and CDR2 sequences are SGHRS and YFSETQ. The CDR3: CASSLEPGGNTEAFF. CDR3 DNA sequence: TGCGCCAGCAGCCTCGAACCGGGGGGGAACACTGAAGCTTTCTTT.

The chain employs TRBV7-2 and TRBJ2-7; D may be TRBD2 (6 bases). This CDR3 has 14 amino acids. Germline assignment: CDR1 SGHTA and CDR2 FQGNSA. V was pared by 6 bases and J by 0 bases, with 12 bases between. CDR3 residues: CASSPWTTSYEQYF. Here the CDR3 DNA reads TGTGCCAGCAGTCCCTGGACTACCTCCTACGAGCAGTACTTC.

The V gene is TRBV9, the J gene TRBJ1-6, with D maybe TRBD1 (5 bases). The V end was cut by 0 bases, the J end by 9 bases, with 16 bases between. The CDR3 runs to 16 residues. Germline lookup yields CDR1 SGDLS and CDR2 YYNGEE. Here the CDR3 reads CASSVGVLAGRSPLHF. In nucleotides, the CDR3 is TGTGCCAGCAGCGTAGGGGTATTGGCAGGGCGTTCACCCCTCCACTTT.

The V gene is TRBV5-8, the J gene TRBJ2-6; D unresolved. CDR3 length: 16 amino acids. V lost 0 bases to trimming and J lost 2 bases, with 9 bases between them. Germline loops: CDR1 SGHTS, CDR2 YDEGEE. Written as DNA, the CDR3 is TGTGCCAGCAGCTTGGCACTTGGACCTGGGGCCAACGTCCTGACTTTC. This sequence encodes CASSLALGPGANVLTF. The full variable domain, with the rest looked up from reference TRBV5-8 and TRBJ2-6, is EAGVTQSPTHLIKTRGQQATLRCSPISGHTSVYWYQQALGLGLQFLLWYDEGEERNRGNFPPRFSGRQFPNYSSELNVNALELEDSALYLCASSLALGPGANVLTFGAGSRLTVL.

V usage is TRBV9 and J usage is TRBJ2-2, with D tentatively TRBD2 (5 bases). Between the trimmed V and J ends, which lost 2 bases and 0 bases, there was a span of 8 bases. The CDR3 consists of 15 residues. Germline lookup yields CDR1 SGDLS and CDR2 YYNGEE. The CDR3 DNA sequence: TGTGCCAGCAGCGTGGACTTACCGAACACCGGGGAGCTGTTTTTT. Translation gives CASSVDLPNTGELFF.